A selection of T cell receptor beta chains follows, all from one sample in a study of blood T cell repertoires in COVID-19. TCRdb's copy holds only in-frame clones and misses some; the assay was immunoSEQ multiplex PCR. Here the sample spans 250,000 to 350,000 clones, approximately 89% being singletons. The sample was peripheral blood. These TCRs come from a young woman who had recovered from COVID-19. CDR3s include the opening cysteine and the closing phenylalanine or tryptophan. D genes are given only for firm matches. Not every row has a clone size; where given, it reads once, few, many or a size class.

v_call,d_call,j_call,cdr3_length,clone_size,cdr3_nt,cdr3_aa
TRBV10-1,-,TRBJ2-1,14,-,TGCGCCAGCAAACAGCAGCTACCGGGGAATGAGCAGTTCTTC,CASKQQLPGNEQFF
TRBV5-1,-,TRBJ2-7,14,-,TGCGCCAGCAGCTTTACAGGGGGGGACTACGAGCAGTACTTC,CASSFTGGDYEQYF
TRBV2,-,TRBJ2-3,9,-,TGTGCCAGCGGGGGGGCCTCGAATTTT,CASGGASNF
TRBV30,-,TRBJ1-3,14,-,TGTGCCTGGAGCGGGGACTTCTCTGGAAACACCATATATTTT,CAWSGDFSGNTIYF
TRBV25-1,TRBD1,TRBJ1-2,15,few,TGTGCCAGCACCCGTACAGGGGGCCTCGGGAATGGCTACACCTTC,CASTRTGGLGNGYTF
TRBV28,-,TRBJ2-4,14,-,TGTGCCAGCAGTTTATCTGGACAGTCGGACGCTCAGTACTTC,CASSLSGQSDAQYF
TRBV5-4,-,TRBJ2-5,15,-,TGTGCCAGCAGCGGTGGGGGGAGGAAAGGAGAGACCCAGTACTTC,CASSGGGRKGETQYF
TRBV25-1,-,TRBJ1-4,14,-,TGTGCCAGCAGTGCCAGAACAACTAATGAAAAACTGTTTTTT,CASSARTTNEKLFF
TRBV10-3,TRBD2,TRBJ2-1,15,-,TGTGCCATCAGTGGGACTAGCGGGGGACACAATGAGCAGTTCTTC,CAISGTSGGHNEQFF
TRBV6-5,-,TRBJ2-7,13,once,TGTGCCAGCAGTTCGACTAACCTCTACGAGCAGTACTTC,CASSSTNLYEQYF
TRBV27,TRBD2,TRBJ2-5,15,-,TGTGCCAGCAGTTCCCGAAGCGGGGGACTAGAGACCCAGTACTTC,CASSSRSGGLETQYF
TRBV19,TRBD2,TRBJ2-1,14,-,TGTGCCAGTAGTAGAAGCGGGGGGGCAAATGAGCAGTTCTTC,CASSRSGGANEQFF
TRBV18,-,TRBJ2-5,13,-,TGTGCCAGCTCACCCGAAATAGTGGAGACCCAGTACTTC,CASSPEIVETQYF
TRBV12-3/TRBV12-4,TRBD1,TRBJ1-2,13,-,TGTGCCAGCAGTTCTCAGGGGGACTATGGCTACACCTTC,CASSSQGDYGYTF
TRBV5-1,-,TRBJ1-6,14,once,TGCGCCAGCAGCATATATGGGGCGAATTCACCCCTCCACTTT,CASSIYGANSPLHF
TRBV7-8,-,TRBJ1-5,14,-,TGTGCCAGCAGCTTACAGGGAAGGAAGCAGCCCCAGCATTTT,CASSLQGRKQPQHF
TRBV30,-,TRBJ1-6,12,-,TGTGCCTGGAGCAGGGAATATTCACCCCTCCACTTT,CAWSREYSPLHF
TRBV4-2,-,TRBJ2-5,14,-,TGTGCCAGCAGCCAAGGGACTAACGAAGAGACCCAGTACTTC,CASSQGTNEETQYF
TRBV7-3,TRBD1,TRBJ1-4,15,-,TGTGCCAGCAGCTTACAGACAGGGTTGGGTGAAAAACTGTTTTTT,CASSLQTGLGEKLFF
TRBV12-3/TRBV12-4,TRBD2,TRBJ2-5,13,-,TGTGCCAGCAGTCCGGGACTAGCTGGGACCCAGTACTTC,CASSPGLAGTQYF
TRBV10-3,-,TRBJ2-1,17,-,TGTGCCATCAGTGGTAGACGTGCGGGGAGCTCCTACAATGAGCAGTTCTTC,CAISGRRAGSSYNEQFF
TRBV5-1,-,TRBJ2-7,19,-,TGCGCCAGCAGCTTGGCCCCCGCGTTGAGCGGCAGGACGACCTACGAGCAGTACTTC,CASSLAPALSGRTTYEQYF
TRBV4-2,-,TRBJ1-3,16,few,TGTGCCAGCAGCCCCGCACAGCAGAGCTCTGGAAACACCATATATTTT,CASSPAQQSSGNTIYF
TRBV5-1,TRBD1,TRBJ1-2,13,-,TGCGCCAGCAGCCTAGACAGGGACTATGGCTACACCTTC,CASSLDRDYGYTF